This is a list of T cell receptor beta chains from one sample in a study of cytomegalovirus exposure and HLA in healthy donors. Here immunoSEQ multiplex PCR was the method, and the copy in TCRdb shows in-frame clones only, minus some. This table has 30,000 to 50,000 clones, about 70% appearing once. The sequencing input was PBMCs. Receptors were obtained from a man aged 35 to 55 in good health and CMV-seronegative. The CDR3 runs from the conserved cysteine through the conserved F or W. A D gene is named only where the DNA matches it firmly. Size is omitted from some rows. Given values are once, few, many or a class for expanded clones.

CDR3 length | J gene | D gene | V gene | clone size | CDR3 protein | CDR3 DNA
13 | TRBJ1-5 | - | TRBV6-1 | few | CASSDRQIQPQHF | TGTGCCAGCAGTGACAGGCAAATTCAGCCCCAGCATTTT
19 | TRBJ2-1 | TRBD1 | TRBV29-1 | few | CSASKGTGITARSYNEQFF | TGCAGCGCCTCTAAGGGGACAGGGATTACCGCACGCTCCTACAATGAGCAGTTCTTC
16 | TRBJ2-2 | - | TRBV4-1 | - | CASSQGQEISTGELFF | TGCGCCAGCAGCCAAGGTCAGGAAATAAGCACCGGGGAGCTGTTTTTT
15 | TRBJ1-2 | TRBD1 | TRBV6-6 | - | CASSYTKQGVHGYTF | TGTGCCAGCAGTTACACCAAACAGGGGGTTCATGGCTACACCTTC
13 | TRBJ1-5 | - | TRBV6-1 | - | CASRPGWEGPQHF | TGTGCCAGCAGGCCGGGATGGGAAGGACCCCAGCATTTT
14 | TRBJ1-2 | TRBD1 | TRBV6-5 | - | CASSHDPGGAGYTF | TGTGCCAGCAGCCATGATCCAGGGGGTGCTGGCTACACCTTC
11 | TRBJ2-4 | - | TRBV2 | - | CASREIQEGYF | TGTGCCAGCAGGGAAATCCAAGAGGGGTACTTC
16 | TRBJ2-2 | TRBD1 | TRBV10-3 | - | CAISGTGTGGLGELFF | TGTGCCATCAGTGGGACCGGGACAGGGGGCCTCGGGGAGCTGTTTTTT
16 | TRBJ2-1 | TRBD2 | TRBV6-1 | - | CASSEASGGAYNEQFF | TGTGCCAGCAGTGAAGCTAGCGGGGGGGCCTACAATGAGCAGTTCTTC
16 | TRBJ2-3 | - | TRBV7-2 | - | CASRGGRDSPMDTQYF | TGTGCCAGCAGGGGAGGCCGGGACAGTCCAATGGATACGCAGTATTTT
14 | TRBJ1-2 | TRBD1 | TRBV27 | - | CASSTGTGGYGYTF | TGTGCCAGCAGTACCGGGACAGGGGGCTATGGCTACACCTTC
13 | TRBJ1-1 | - | TRBV10-3 | - | CAISATGGGGAFF | TGTGCCATCAGTGCGACGGGGGGTGGAGGAGCTTTCTTT
13 | TRBJ1-2 | TRBD1 | TRBV29-1 | - | CSAGVGQGHGYTF | TGCAGCGCCGGAGTGGGACAGGGCCATGGCTACACCTTC
15 | TRBJ2-3 | - | TRBV5-1 | few | CASSLAGGSTDTQYF | TGCGCCAGCAGCTTGGCCGGGGGTAGCACAGATACGCAGTATTTT
14 | TRBJ1-3 | - | TRBV6-6 | - | CASRYSHSGNTIYF | TGTGCCAGCAGGTACAGCCACTCTGGAAACACCATATATTTT
14 | TRBJ1-5 | - | TRBV19 | - | CASSIDRADQPQHF | TGTGCCAGTAGTATAGACAGGGCCGATCAGCCCCAGCATTTT
13 | TRBJ1-2 | - | TRBV7-2 | - | CASSFDRVYGYTF | TGTGCCAGCAGCTTCGACAGAGTCTATGGCTACACCTTC
13 | TRBJ1-2 | - | TRBV29-1 | few | CSVVRASGDGYTF | TGCAGCGTTGTGCGGGCATCCGGGGATGGCTACACCTTC
16 | TRBJ1-6 | - | TRBV7-9 | - | CASSLTGQTWGSPLHF | TGTGCCAGCAGCTTAACGGGACAAACTTGGGGTTCACCCCTCCACTTT
14 | TRBJ2-3 | TRBD2 | TRBV25-1 | few | CASTSSGGADTQYF | TGTGCCAGCACCTCTAGCGGGGGGGCTGATACGCAGTATTTT
16 | TRBJ1-2 | - | TRBV4-3 | - | CASSQDLSGSDYGYTF | TGCGCCAGCAGCCAAGATCTGTCGGGTTCCGACTATGGCTACACCTTC
16 | TRBJ2-1 | - | TRBV29-1 | - | CSVTGVKASSYNEQFF | TGCAGCGTCACCGGGGTAAAGGCGAGCTCCTACAATGAGCAGTTCTTC
15 | TRBJ1-2 | - | TRBV6-5 | - | CASSYTYGTRYGYTF | TGTGCCAGCAGTTACACCTACGGGACACGCTATGGCTACACCTTC
14 | TRBJ1-2 | - | TRBV5-6 | - | CASSLRRGVDGYTF | TGTGCCAGCAGCTTAAGGCGGGGTGTCGATGGCTACACCTTC
14 | TRBJ1-3 | - | TRBV30 | - | CAWTTVNAGNTIYF | TGTGCCTGGACCACAGTAAACGCTGGAAATACCATATATTTT
13 | TRBJ2-1 | - | TRBV9 | - | CASSGQTGNEQFF | TGTGCCAGCAGTGGGCAGACAGGCAATGAGCAGTTCTTC
15 | TRBJ1-5 | - | TRBV6-5 | once | CASSWARDSNQPQHF | TGTGCCAGCAGTTGGGCGCGGGACAGCAATCAGCCCCAGCATTTT
17 | TRBJ1-1 | - | TRBV21-1 | - | CASSKARDRQRYTEAFF | TGTGCCAGCAGCAAAGCACGGGACAGACAAAGATACACTGAAGCTTTCTTT
13 | TRBJ1-2 | - | TRBV5-4 | - | CASSLGQNYGYTF | TGTGCCAGCAGCCTAGGACAGAACTATGGCTACACCTTC
16 | TRBJ2-1 | - | TRBV6-5 | - | CASSYSSGGGDNEQFF | TGTGCCAGCAGTTACAGTTCCGGGGGAGGCGACAATGAGCAGTTCTTC
13 | TRBJ1-1 | TRBD1 | TRBV6-6 | - | CASRGQGDTEAFF | TGTGCCAGCAGAGGACAGGGGGACACTGAAGCTTTCTTT
16 | TRBJ2-6 | - | TRBV5-4 | - | CASSFDRSSGANVLTF | TGTGCCAGCAGCTTCGATAGGAGCTCTGGGGCCAACGTCCTGACTTTC
15 | TRBJ2-1 | TRBD2 | TRBV4-3 | - | CASSQGGGARNEQFF | TGCGCCAGCAGCCAAGGCGGGGGGGCTCGCAATGAGCAGTTCTTC
15 | TRBJ2-6 | - | TRBV13 | few | CASSLRTAGANVLTF | TGTGCCAGCAGCCTCAGGACAGCGGGGGCCAACGTCCTGACTTTC
16 | TRBJ2-1 | TRBD2 | TRBV7-8 | - | CASSLAGLAGFNEQFF | TGTGCCAGCAGCTTAGCCGGACTAGCGGGGTTCAATGAGCAGTTCTTC
15 | TRBJ1-1 | - | TRBV5-1 | - | CASSLGPGGNTEAFF | TGCGCCAGCAGCCTCGGGCCCGGAGGGAACACTGAAGCTTTCTTT
14 | TRBJ1-5 | TRBD1 | TRBV28 | - | CASSRDRASQPQHF | TGTGCCAGCAGCCGGGACAGGGCTAGTCAGCCCCAGCATTTT
14 | TRBJ1-2 | TRBD1 | TRBV9 | - | CASSGGQGSGGYTF | TGTGCCAGCAGCGGGGGACAGGGGTCGGGTGGCTACACCTTC
16 | TRBJ2-7 | - | TRBV6-6 | - | CASSSTDTTLSYEQYF | TGTGCCAGCAGTTCTACCGACACGACCCTCTCCTACGAGCAGTACTTC
13 | TRBJ2-5 | - | TRBV5-1 | few | CASSFEGEETQYF | TGCGCCAGCAGCTTTGAGGGGGAAGAGACCCAGTACTTC
16 | TRBJ1-4 | - | TRBV5-4 | - | CASSLGGSGVDEKLFF | TGTGCCAGCAGCTTGGGTGGGTCGGGGGTCGATGAAAAACTGTTTTTT
11 | TRBJ2-7 | - | TRBV2 | - | CASSDPVEQYF | TGTGCCAGCAGTGATCCCGTGGAGCAGTACTTC
16 | TRBJ2-2 | - | TRBV18 | - | CASSPPTTGNTGELFF | TGTGCCAGCTCACCACCCACGACAGGGAACACCGGGGAGCTGTTTTTT
13 | TRBJ1-1 | - | TRBV29-1 | - | CSVEQSGLSEAFF | TGCAGCGTGGAGCAAAGTGGACTTTCTGAAGCTTTCTTT
16 | TRBJ2-7 | - | TRBV7-2 | - | CASSLHNPGGPYEQYF | TGTGCCAGCAGCCTCCACAATCCCGGGGGGCCTTACGAGCAGTACTTC
13 | TRBJ1-2 | - | TRBV7-9 | once | CASSLRPNYGYTF | TGTGCCAGCAGCTTGCGGCCTAACTATGGCTACACCTTC
15 | TRBJ1-1 | - | TRBV7-2 | - | CASSLVYGVGTEAFF | TGTGCCAGCAGCTTAGTATATGGAGTCGGCACTGAAGCTTTCTTT
14 | TRBJ2-3 | - | TRBV19 | - | CASSMQGQWDTQYF | TGTGCCAGTAGTATGCAGGGGCAATGGGATACGCAGTATTTT
14 | TRBJ2-7 | TRBD1 | TRBV19 | - | CASSIGTGVDEQYF | TGTGCCAGTAGTATTGGGACAGGTGTCGACGAGCAGTACTTC
15 | TRBJ2-5 | - | TRBV6-6 | - | CASRDAGGAPETQYF | TGTGCCAGCAGGGATGCCGGGGGAGCCCCCGAGACCCAGTACTTC
15 | TRBJ1-2 | - | TRBV30 | - | CAWNRNSLANYGYTF | TGTGCCTGGAATCGGAACAGTCTCGCTAACTATGGCTACACCTTC